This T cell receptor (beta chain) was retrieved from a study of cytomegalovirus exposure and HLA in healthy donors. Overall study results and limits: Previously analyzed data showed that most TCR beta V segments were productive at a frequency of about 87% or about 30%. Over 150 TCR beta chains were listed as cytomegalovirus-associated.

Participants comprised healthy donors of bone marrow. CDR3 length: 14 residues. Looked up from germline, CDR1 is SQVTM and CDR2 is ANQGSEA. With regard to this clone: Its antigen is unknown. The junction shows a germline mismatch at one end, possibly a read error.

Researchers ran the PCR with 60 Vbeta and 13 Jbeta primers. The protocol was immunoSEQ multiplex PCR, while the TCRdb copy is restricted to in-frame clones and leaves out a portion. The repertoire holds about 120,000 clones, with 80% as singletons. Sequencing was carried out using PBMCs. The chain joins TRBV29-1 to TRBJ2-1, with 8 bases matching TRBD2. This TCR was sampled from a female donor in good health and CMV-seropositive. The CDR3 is CGVEGVGGADEQFF. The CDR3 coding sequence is TGCGGCGTTGAAGGCGTCGGGGGGGCCGATGAGCAGTTCTTC.